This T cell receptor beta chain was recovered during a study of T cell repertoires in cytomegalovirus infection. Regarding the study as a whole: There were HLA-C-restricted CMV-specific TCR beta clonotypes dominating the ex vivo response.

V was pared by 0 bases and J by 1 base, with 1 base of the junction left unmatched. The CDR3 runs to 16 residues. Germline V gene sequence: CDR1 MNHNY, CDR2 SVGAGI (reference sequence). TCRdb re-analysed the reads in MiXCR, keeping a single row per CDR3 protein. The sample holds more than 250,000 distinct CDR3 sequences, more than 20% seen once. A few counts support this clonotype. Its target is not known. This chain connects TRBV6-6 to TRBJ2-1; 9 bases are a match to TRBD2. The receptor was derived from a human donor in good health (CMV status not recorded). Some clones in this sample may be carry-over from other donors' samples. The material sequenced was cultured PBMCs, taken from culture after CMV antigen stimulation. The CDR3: CASSYSLAGSYNEQFF. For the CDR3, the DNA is TGTGCCAGCAGTTACTCCCTAGCGGGGTCCTACAATGAGCAGTTCTTC.